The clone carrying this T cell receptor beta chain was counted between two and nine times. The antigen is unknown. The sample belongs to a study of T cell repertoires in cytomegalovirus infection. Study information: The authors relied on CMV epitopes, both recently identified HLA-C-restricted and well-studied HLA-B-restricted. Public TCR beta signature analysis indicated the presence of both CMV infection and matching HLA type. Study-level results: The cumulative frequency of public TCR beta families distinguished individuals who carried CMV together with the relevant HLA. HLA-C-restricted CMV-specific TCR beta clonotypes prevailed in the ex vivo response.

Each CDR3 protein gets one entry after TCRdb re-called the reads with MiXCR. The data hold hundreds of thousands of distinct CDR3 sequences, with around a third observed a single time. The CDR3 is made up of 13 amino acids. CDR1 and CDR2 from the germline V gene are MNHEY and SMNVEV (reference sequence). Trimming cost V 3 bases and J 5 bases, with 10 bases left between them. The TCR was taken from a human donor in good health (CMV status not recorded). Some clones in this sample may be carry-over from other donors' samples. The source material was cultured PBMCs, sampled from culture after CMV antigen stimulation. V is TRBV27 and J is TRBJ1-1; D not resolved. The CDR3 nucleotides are TGTGCCAGCAGTTTCCCGGGGAAGACTGAAGCTTTCTTT. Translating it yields CASSFPGKTEAFF.